This entry concerns a single T cell receptor (beta chain). It lacks a known antigen. The record has no base qualities; no much larger clone is one base away. This sample stems from a study of OX40 agonist ivuxolimab in advanced cancers. Describing the broader study: Ivuxolimab was an agonistic, fully human IgG2 monoclonal antibody directed against OX40 (CD134), a costimulatory receptor. Peripheral TCRbeta sequencing was intended to test whether TCR sequence diversity was altered and clonal T-cell expansion was caused by ivuxolimab. Prior anti-PD-1, anti-PD-L1 or anti-CTLA-4 therapy was permitted, and 40% to 50% of dose-escalation patients had received checkpoint inhibitors. In the dose-escalation cohort, 75% to 90% of patients were male, and the mean age was approximately 60 years with a range of about 20 to 79. Of the roughly 51 patients in dose escalation, around 20 had hepatocellular carcinoma, some 15 had melanoma, 9 had renal cell carcinoma and 9 had head and neck cancer. The paper covers the monotherapy dose-escalation part of the phase I ivuxolimab trial, which included N of about 56 patients. Partial responses occurred in three dose-escalation patients, of whom one had hepatocellular carcinoma and two had cutaneous melanoma. Intravenous ivuxolimab was administered to patients every 2 weeks at six dose levels: 0.01, 0.1, 0.3, 1.5, 3 and 10 mg/kg. Findings and caveats that apply to the study as a whole: In partial responders in the 0.1-3.0 mg/kg groups, normalized peripheral clonal expansion was found to be among the lowest, especially among CD8+ T cells. After ivuxolimab, more expanded clones were found on average in CD8+ T cells than in CD4+ T cells. Which antigens the clonally expanded peripheral T cells were specific for was not determined. Low levels of normalized T-cell clonal expansion were also seen in some patients who did not respond. Clonal expansion of both CD4+ and CD8+ blood T cells was observed from baseline to week 6 at doses 0.1 to 3.0 mg/kg.

The CDR3 measures 15 amino acids from cysteine to phenylalanine. Only the CDR3 DNA stays, 45 bases, in frame from base 1. As encoded in the germline V gene (reference sequence), CDR1 is SGHKS while CDR2 is YYEKEE. A distance of 17 bases separates the germline ends of V and J, which lose 1 base and 7 bases respectively. Patients with autoimmune disease history or receiving systemic immunosuppression were excluded from the trial. Peripheral blood for TCR sequencing was collected from all dose cohorts at baseline, on cycle 4 day 1, and on cycle 7 day 1. Samples were obtained from an open-label, multicenter, first-in-human phase I dose-escalation trial of ivuxolimab. Adults with locally advanced or metastatic melanoma, renal cell carcinoma, hepatocellular carcinoma or head and neck squamous cell carcinoma were enrolled in the trial. CD4+ and CD8+ T cells were sorted separately from peripheral blood before TCR sequencing.

For sequencing of the TCRbeta CDR3 region, genomic DNA was extracted from the sorted cells. The immunoSEQ Assay was used to sequence the TCRbeta CDR3 regions. This immuneACCESS table, as held by TCRdb, lists in-frame sequences with V and J called but not all clones. Of the missing ones, under half trace to an unresolved V gene in checked studies; the others have no known cause. For this sample the table gives 65,000 to 85,000 clones, of which around nine tenths were detected only once. Around 8% of the sample comes from the top ten. The clonotype comes from an adult with an advanced solid tumor such as melanoma, head and neck, liver or kidney cancer. This chain is built from TRBV5-5 and TRBJ1-1; TRBD1 is perhaps the D gene, given 5 matching bases. This specimen consisted of CD4+ or CD8+ T cells sorted from blood, obtained in a trial of the OX40 agonist ivuxolimab. Here the CDR3 is given as CASSLTSGTSGEAFF. The DNA sequence follows: TGTGCCAGCAGCTTGACCAGCGGGACCTCGGGTGAAGCTTTCTTT.